Sequencing of this T cell receptor beta chain was carried out in a study of identical twins. Findings and caveats of the study: The same donors were not followed; conclusions instead depended on cross-sectional statistical analysis. Researchers reported weaker excess twin sharing in beta out-of-frame sequences.

This clonotype was seen only a few times. The antigen is undetermined. TCRdb re-called the 5' RACE reads with MiXCR, one entry per CDR3 protein. The profile shows a few hundred thousand distinct CDR3 sequences, approximately 17% of them singletons. The TCR originated in a man aged 50 to 59 in good health. The source material was naive T cells sorted from blood.

The CDR3 spells CASSQDGQVEQYF. CDR3 bases: TGTGCCAGCAGCCAAGATGGTCAGGTAGAGCAGTACTTC. V gene TRBV3-1 combines with J gene TRBJ2-7; D unresolved. The germline V gene has CDR1 LGHDT and CDR2 YNNKEL (reference sequence). V lost 0 bases to trimming and J lost 7 bases, with 10 bases between them. CDR3 length equals 13 residues.